The 25 T cell receptor beta chains below were found in one sample sequenced in a study of CD8+CD57+ T cells in acquired aplastic anemia. Selection for sequencing was limited to patients who had shown CD8+CD57+ cell expansion by flow cytometry. CDR3 and TCR beta VDJ profiling relied on a genomic DNA template. MiXCR, run by TCRdb on the reads, gives a single entry per CDR3 protein. Seen here are about 180,000 distinct CDR3 sequences, less than 65% observed once, and the top ten hold approximately 40%. What was sequenced was sorted CD4+, CD8+, or CD8+CD57+ T cells (not recorded which) from PBMCs. The receptors were gathered from a human donor with aplastic anemia.

The chain carries TRBV7-6 and TRBJ2-2, with D maybe TRBD2 (5 bases). This CDR3 is 15 amino acids long. With 0 bases removed from V and 5 bases from J, the gap between germline ends came to 10 bases. The germline V gene has CDR1 SGHVS and CDR2 FNYEAQ. As DNA, the CDR3 is TGTGCCAGCAGCTTAGCAGGCGGGCAGACCGGGGAGCTGTTTTTT. Its translation: CASSLAGGQTGELFF.

In this sample, this clonotype turned up a few times. J is TRBJ1-6 and V is TRBV5-1; TRBD1 aligns across 9 bases. Trimming took 6 bases from V and 7 from J; bases not matched to a gene: 8. The CDR3 has 15 residues. Looked up from germline, CDR1 is SGHRS and CDR2 is YFSETQ. CDR3 protein: CASTWGTGQNSPLHF. The DNA of the CDR3 is TGCGCCAGCACTTGGGGGACAGGGCAGAATTCACCCCTCCACTTT.

The chain joins TRBV20-1 to TRBJ2-5, with a possible D match to TRBD2 (5 bases). Germline V gene sequence: CDR1 DFQATT, CDR2 SNEGSKA (reference sequence). Trimming left V 6 bases short and J 2 bases short, with 16 bases between. The CDR3 covers 14 residues. The DNA for the CDR3 is TGCAGTGCCCCTAGGAGGACGCCTCAAGAGACCCAGTACTTC. Encoded protein: CSAPRRTPQETQYF.

The CDR3 sequence: CSARDLTGTSAFGQYF. CDR3 DNA sequence: TGCAGTGCTAGAGACTTAACCGGGACTAGCGCCTTTGGGCAGTACTTC. This sequence joins TRBV20-1 and TRBJ2-7; 10 bases line up with TRBD2. Germline-derived CDR1 and CDR2 are DFQATT and SNEGSKA (reference sequence). The CDR3 runs 16 residues. The V segment lost 0 bases and the J segment 9 bases; nucleotides outside the gene matches: 14.

Regarding this clonotype: A much bigger clone sits one base away, suggesting this may be a read error. V gene TRBV10-3 combines with J gene TRBJ1-2; D is perhaps TRBD1 (6 bases). CDR1 is ENHRY, CDR2 SYGVKD, per germline. V was pared by 1 base and J by 6 bases, with 12 bases between. CDR3 length: 14 amino acids. The CDR3 here is CAISEFWGADGYTF. The CDR3 DNA is TGTGCCATCAGTGAGTTTTGGGGGGCGGATGGCTACACCTTC.

This clonotype was found many times. The chain uses TRBV10-3 and TRBJ1-1, with a tentative D call TRBD1 (6 bases). Deletions cut 3 bases from V and 4 bases from J, with 12 bases between. The length of the CDR3 is 14 residues. Germline V lookup: CDR1 ENHRY, CDR2 SYGVKD. DNA of the CDR3: TGTGCCATCAGTGAACCGGGGGCATCCACTGAAGCTTTCTTT. As protein: CAISEPGASTEAFF.

This clonotype was observed a handful of times. This chain joins TRBV2 and TRBJ1-3; 7 bases are a match to TRBD1. The germline CDR1 and CDR2 sequences are SNHLY and FYNNEI. The V segment lost 8 bases and the J segment 2 bases; nucleotides outside the gene matches: 15. The CDR3 sequence is 17 residues long. The CDR3: CASYLQGTLGPGNTIYF. CDR3 DNA: TGTGCCAGCTACTTACAGGGGACGCTGGGGCCTGGAAACACCATATATTTT.

V usage is TRBV2 and J usage is TRBJ1-2; D is undetermined. V lost 1 base to trimming and J lost 2 bases, with 5 bases between them. Germline V gene lookup returns CDR1 SNHLY and CDR2 FYNNEI. The length of the CDR3 is 13 residues. CDR3 in DNA: TGTGCCAGCAGTGAAGGGGCAAACTATGGCTACACCTTC. It codes for CASSEGANYGYTF.

V usage is TRBV24-1 and J usage is TRBJ2-5; D unclear. Germline CDR1 is KGHDR and CDR2 is SFDVKD. The CDR3 runs to 17 residues. The ends were cut back, 3 bases at V and 0 bases at J, with 16 bases in the middle. This chain's CDR3 is CATSDSRHSGYQETQYF. DNA for the CDR3: TGTGCCACCAGTGATAGTAGGCATTCCGGGTACCAAGAGACCCAGTACTTC.

As to this clonotype: A much larger clone differs by one base, so this may be a read error. The chain is built from TRBV6-7 and TRBJ1-1; D is undetermined. TRBV6-7 is labeled an ORF, and its function is uncertain. The CDR3 is 14 amino acids. V was clipped by 0 bases and J by 6 bases, with 11 bases between them. CDR3 region: CASSYSQEKAEAFF. In DNA form, the CDR3 reads TGTGCCAGCAGTTACTCCCAGGAGAAAGCTGAAGCTTTCTTT.

This clonotype was detected ten times or more. The rearrangement links TRBV7-8 to TRBJ2-5; D gene uncertain. The CDR3 runs to 14 residues. Germline CDR1 and CDR2: SGHVS and FQNEAQ. The germline V and J ends were trimmed by 3 bases and 4 bases, with 12 bases remaining between them. As DNA, the CDR3 is TGTGCCAGCAGCTTTGGTATTGGTGGAGAGACCCAGTACTTC. Protein: CASSFGIGGETQYF.

This rearrangement joins TRBV20-1 to TRBJ1-2; 7 nucleotides line up with TRBD1. The junction had 7 bases not matched to a gene; V was cut back by 8 bases and J by 4 bases. Germline loops: CDR1 DFQATT, CDR2 SNEGSKA (reference sequence). This CDR3 has 12 residues. CDR3 sequence (DNA): TGCAGTCCTAACCGGGACAGCTATGGCTACACCTTC. Amino acids: CSPNRDSYGYTF.

A note on this clonotype: At one end the junction does not follow the germline gene, possibly because of a read error. The genes are TRBV7-3 and TRBJ1-2, with D possibly matching TRBD1 (5 bases). Per the germline V gene, CDR1 is SGHTA and CDR2 is FQGTGA. The CDR3 has 23 residues. This CDR3 reads CASSQDARGASRDPRTGLYGYTF. The CDR3, as DNA: TGCGCCAGCAGCCAAGATGCCCGGGGAGCGTCGAGGGACCCTCGGACTGGCCTCTATGGCTACACCTTC. Variable domain in full (rest from reference TRBV7-3 and TRBJ1-2): GAGVSQTPSNKVTEKGKYVELRCDPISGHTALYWYRQSLGQGPEFLIYFQGTGAADDSGLPNDRFFAVRPEGSVSTLKIQRTERGDSAVYLCASSQDARGASRDPRTGLYGYTFGSGTRLTVV.

This rearrangement joins TRBV20-1 to TRBJ1-6; TRBD1 aligns across 9 bases. Germline V gives CDR1 DFQATT, CDR2 SNEGSKA (reference sequence). This CDR3 contains 15 residues. The junction had 4 bases not matched to a gene; V was cut back by 0 bases and J by 7 bases. CDR3 amino acids: CSARERTGENSPLHF. The CDR3 DNA sequence: TGCAGTGCTAGAGAGAGGACAGGGGAGAATTCACCCCTCCACTTT.

This rearrangement joins TRBV25-1 to TRBJ1-5; no clear D. The V end lost 3 bases, the J end lost 0 bases, and 12 bases lay between the germline ends. The germline gives CDR1 MGHDK, CDR2 SYGVNS. The CDR3 length is 16 residues. For the CDR3, the DNA is TGTGCCAGCAGTGAGGGTAGGGAGTATAGCAATCAGCCCCAGCATTTT. Encoded protein: CASSEGREYSNQPQHF. The whole variable domain, remainder taken from reference TRBV25-1 and TRBJ1-5, is EADIYQTPRYLVIGTGKKITLECSQTMGHDKMYWYQQDPGMELHLIHYSYGVNSTEKGDLSSESTVSRIRTEHFPLTLESARPSHTSQYLCASSEGREYSNQPQHFGDGTRLSIL.

The V call is TRBV7-8, the J call TRBJ2-1; no definite D call. The CDR3 spans 13 residues. V lost 0 bases and J lost 8, with 8 bases in between. Germline assignment: CDR1 SGHVS and CDR2 FQNEAQ. The CDR3 loop is CASSLAQGDEQFF. In nucleotides, the CDR3 is TGTGCCAGCAGCTTAGCCCAAGGCGATGAGCAGTTCTTC.

This clonotype occurred many times. CDR3 loop: CASSLGNRGDLTYGYTF. CDR3 nucleotides: TGTGCCAGCAGCTTAGGTAACAGGGGGGATCTTACTTATGGCTACACCTTC. The chain uses TRBV7-8 and TRBJ1-2; 8 bases align to TRBD1. The CDR3 loop spans 17 amino acids. Germline loops: CDR1 SGHVS, CDR2 FQNEAQ. The V and J ends lost 1 base and 5 bases, in that order; junction bases with no gene match: 12.

The chain links TRBV7-6 to TRBJ2-3, with a tentative D call TRBD2 (6 bases). This CDR3 is 14 amino acids long. V gave up 6 bases and J gave up 6 bases, with 16 bases separating them. In germline, CDR1 is SGHVS, CDR2 FNYEAQ. The CDR3 loop reads CASSSAQGLDTQYF. CDR3 sequence (DNA): TGTGCCAGCAGTTCTGCGCAGGGACTTGATACGCAGTATTTT.

The chain combines TRBV2 with TRBJ2-3, with D possibly being TRBD1 (6 bases). CDR1 is SNHLY, CDR2 FYNNEI, per germline. CDR3 size: 14 residues. Trimming removed 3 bases from V and 4 bases from J, with 11 bases in between. CDR3: CASSEAGAADTQYF. The CDR3 region has the DNA TGTGCCAGCAGTGAGGCAGGGGCGGCAGATACGCAGTATTTT.

The gene calls are TRBV12-5 and TRBJ2-5; D is uncertain. The V end was cut by 4 bases, the J end by 5 bases, with 20 bases between. Germline V gene sequence: CDR1 LGHNT, CDR2 FRNRAP. The CDR3 is made up of 16 amino acids. CDR3 residues: CASGSQTSQAGETQYF. The CDR3 nucleotides are TGTGCTAGTGGTTCCCAGACGTCTCAGGCCGGGGAGACCCAGTACTTC.

The genes are TRBV2 and TRBJ2-2, with 8 nucleotides matching TRBD1. In germline, CDR1 is SNHLY, CDR2 FYNNEI. CDR3 length: 17 residues. After removal of 7 bases from V and 0 bases from J, the junction contained 10 bases not matched to a gene. The DNA for the CDR3 is TGTGCCAGCACCCTCCCGAGGACAGGGCCGAACACCGGGGAGCTGTTTTTT. This gives the protein CASTLPRTGPNTGELFF.

This clonotype was observed a handful of times. The chain has TRBV10-3 and TRBJ2-6, with a possible D match to TRBD1 (5 bases). The V gene lost 0 bases and the J gene lost 2 bases, with 5 bases spanning the gap. Per the germline V gene, CDR1 is ENHRY and CDR2 is SYGVKD. The CDR3 runs to 15 residues. CDR3 sequence reads: CAISESTAGANVLTF. For the CDR3, the DNA is TGTGCCATCAGTGAGTCGACAGCTGGGGCCAACGTCCTGACTTTC.

Regarding this clonotype: One end of the junction varies from germline; a read error may be responsible. The chain recombines TRBV25-1 with TRBJ2-5; either TRBD1 or TRBD2 may supply D (5 bases each). The CDR3 runs to 15 residues. Germline V gene lookup returns CDR1 MGHDK and CDR2 SYGVNS. The CDR3 protein is CATSDVPGPQETQYF. The CDR3 DNA sequence: TGTGCCACCAGTGATGTGCCGGGGCCACAAGAGACCCAGTACTTC.

Remarks on this clonotype: A clone one base away is much larger, so this may be a read error. This sequence joins TRBV6-1 and TRBJ1-1; 9 nucleotides agree with TRBD1. Germline V gene lookup returns CDR1 MNHNS and CDR2 SASEGT. The trim removed 5 bases at V and 6 bases at J, leaving 10 bases unmatched. The CDR3 has 15 residues. CDR3 residues: CASSYGTGSYAEAFF. CDR3 in DNA: TGTGCCAGCAGTTACGGGACAGGGTCATACGCTGAAGCTTTCTTT.

This clonotype was found once. The chain has TRBV20-1 and TRBJ1-2; 9 nucleotides agree with TRBD1. CDR1 is DFQATT and CDR2 is SNEGSKA in the germline V gene (reference sequence). The CDR3 spans 14 residues. V shed 5 bases and J 1 base; nucleotides not matched to a gene: 5. Here the CDR3 DNA reads TGCAGTGCTTGGACAGGGGCGATTAACTATGGCTACACCTTC. Amino acid sequence: CSAWTGAINYGYTF.